The 8 T cell receptor beta chains presented below share a single source sample, sequenced in a study of cytomegalovirus exposure and HLA in healthy donors. The PCR ran on 60 Vbeta and 13 Jbeta primers. Data came from immunoSEQ multiplex PCR; TCRdb stores just in-frame clones and leaves some out. The sample records 150,000 or so clones, 70% to 85% being singletons. Material: PBMCs. Receptors originate from a woman in her thirties or forties in good health and CMV-seronegative.

This clone was observed once. The rearrangement uses TRBV5-1 and TRBJ2-3; no clear D. The CDR3 contains 11 residues. From germline, CDR1 is SGHRS and CDR2 YFSETQ. V was clipped by 7 bases and J by 4 bases, with 7 bases between them. The CDR3 DNA sequence: TGCGCCAGCCGACTCTCAGATACGCAGTATTTT. It specifies CASRLSDTQYF.

This clone was found a few times. The CDR3 region has the DNA TGTGCCAGCAGCGTAGTTGGGACAGTCCGCTCCTACAATGAGCAGTTCTTC. The encoded protein is CASSVVGTVRSYNEQFF. The genes are TRBV9 and TRBJ2-1; TRBD1 aligns across 7 bases. J was trimmed by 0 bases and V by 0 bases; bases with no gene match: 6. The CDR3 length is 17 residues. Germline values: CDR1 SGDLS, CDR2 YYNGEE.

This clone was counted between two and nine times. This chain connects TRBV19 to TRBJ2-7; tentatively, D is TRBD2 (5 bases). This CDR3 spans 13 amino acids. Deletions cut 11 bases from V and 0 bases from J, with 14 bases between. Germline lookup yields CDR1 LNHDA and CDR2 SQIVND (reference sequence). CDR3 DNA sequence: TGTGCCTCACGAGGGCCGCCCTCCTACGAGCAGTACTTC. Its protein product is CASRGPPSYEQYF.

This clone has just a few counts. The chain recombines TRBV5-5 with TRBJ2-3; 10 nucleotides match TRBD2. V was clipped by 4 bases and J by 5 bases; unmatched bases: 10. This CDR3 is 16 amino acids long. Germline assignment: CDR1 SGHKS and CDR2 YYEKEE (reference sequence). The CDR3 sequence: CASSTPLAGVKDTQYF. The CDR3 nucleotides read TGTGCCAGCAGCACACCTCTAGCGGGAGTAAAAGATACGCAGTATTTT.

The chain recombines TRBV28 with TRBJ2-1; 9 nucleotides match TRBD2. Germline V gene data show CDR1 as MDHEN and CDR2 as SYDVKM. The CDR3 length is 14 residues. J lost 5 bases, V lost 6 bases, and 5 bases had no gene match. The CDR3: CASRSGGTNNEQFF. CDR3 DNA: TGTGCCAGCAGAAGCGGGGGGACGAACAATGAGCAGTTCTTC.

The table lists this clone with a few counts. The CDR3 bases are TGTGCCAGCAGCCTTACAGGGAACTCAGAGCAGTACTTC. Translation: CASSLTGNSEQYF. The chain carries TRBV5-6 and TRBJ2-7, with D possibly matching TRBD1 (6 bases). This CDR3 is built from 13 residues. V was shortened by 4 bases and J by 7 bases, with 15 bases between the two germline ends. Germline loops: CDR1 SGHDT, CDR2 YYEEEE.

The V gene is TRBV2, the J gene TRBJ1-4; the match to TRBD1 covers 8 bases. The CDR3 covers 14 residues. Germline trimming cut 6 bases from V and 8 bases from J; bases unmatched to any gene: 8. Germline V CDR1 and CDR2: SNHLY, FYNNEI. CDR3 nucleotide sequence: TGTGCCAGCAGGAGGACAGGGCTCAAAGAAAAACTGTTTTTT. It codes for CASRRTGLKEKLFF.

The genes are TRBV28 and TRBJ1-5; D may be TRBD1 (5 bases). Germline V gene data show CDR1 as MDHEN and CDR2 as SYDVKM. Trimming removed 6 bases at V and 7 bases at J, with 22 bases between. The CDR3 covers 16 residues. In DNA form, the CDR3 reads TGTGCCAGCAGCCCTAGGCCAGGGCGGGGGAGACAGCCCCAGCATTTT. It is translated as CASSPRPGRGRQPQHF.